The sequence of this T cell receptor (beta chain) was determined in a study of shared T cell receptors in the human thymus. Only in-frame clones appear in the TCRdb table, and some are missing; sequencing was by immunoSEQ multiplex PCR. This sample has about 380,000 clones; 95% occur once, and the top ten carry approximately 0.02%. The germline gives CDR1 SNHLY, CDR2 FYNNEI. The CDR3 covers 17 residues. V was pared by 1 base and J by 2 bases, with 16 bases between. Material: thymocytes. This receptor was identified in a human donor. The chain carries TRBV2 and TRBJ2-3; tentative D call: TRBD2 (5 bases). This CDR3 reads CASSEGLRARHTDTQYF. The CDR3 region has the DNA TGTGCCAGCAGTGAAGGGTTGCGGGCCAGGCACACAGATACGCAGTATTTT.